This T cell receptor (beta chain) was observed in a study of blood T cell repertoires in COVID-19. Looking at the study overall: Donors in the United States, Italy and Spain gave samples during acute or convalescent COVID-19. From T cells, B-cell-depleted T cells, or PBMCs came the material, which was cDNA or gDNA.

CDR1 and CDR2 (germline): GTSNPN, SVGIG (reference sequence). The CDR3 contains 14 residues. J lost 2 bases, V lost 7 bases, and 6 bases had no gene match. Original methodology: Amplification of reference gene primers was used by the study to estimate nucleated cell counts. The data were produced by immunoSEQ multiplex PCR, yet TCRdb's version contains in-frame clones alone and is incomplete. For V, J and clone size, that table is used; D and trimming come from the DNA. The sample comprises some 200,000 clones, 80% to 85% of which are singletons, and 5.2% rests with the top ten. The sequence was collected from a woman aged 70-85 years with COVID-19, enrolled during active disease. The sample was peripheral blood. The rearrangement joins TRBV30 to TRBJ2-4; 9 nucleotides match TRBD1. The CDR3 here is CASSTGGTKNIQYF. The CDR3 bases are TGTGCCTCCTCGACAGGGGGAACCAAAAACATTCAGTACTTC.